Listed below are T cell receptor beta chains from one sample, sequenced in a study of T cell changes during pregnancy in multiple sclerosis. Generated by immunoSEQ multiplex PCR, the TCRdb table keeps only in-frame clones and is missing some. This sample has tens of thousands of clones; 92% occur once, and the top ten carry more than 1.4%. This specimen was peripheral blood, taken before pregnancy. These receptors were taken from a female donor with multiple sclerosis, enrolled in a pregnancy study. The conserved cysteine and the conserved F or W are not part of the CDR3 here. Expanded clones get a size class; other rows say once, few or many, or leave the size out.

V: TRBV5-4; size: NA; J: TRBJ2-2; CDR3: ASSSTSTGELF
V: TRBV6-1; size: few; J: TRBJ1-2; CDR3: ASSARGSTNYGYT
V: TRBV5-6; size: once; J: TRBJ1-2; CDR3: ASSSTFDRPYGYT
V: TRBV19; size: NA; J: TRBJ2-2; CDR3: ASRGLAGGANTGELF
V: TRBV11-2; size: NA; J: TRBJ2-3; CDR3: ASSPTSGAGDTQY
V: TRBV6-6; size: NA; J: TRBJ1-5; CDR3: ASSYVAEQDQPQH
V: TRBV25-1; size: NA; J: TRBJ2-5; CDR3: ASSESPGQETQY
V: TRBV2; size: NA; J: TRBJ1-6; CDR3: ASRRGSGSPLH
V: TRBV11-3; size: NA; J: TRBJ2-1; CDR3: ASSLGERKQF
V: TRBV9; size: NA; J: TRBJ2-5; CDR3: ASSPRGGELQETQY
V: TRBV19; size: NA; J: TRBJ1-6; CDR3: ASSFTGITYNSPLH
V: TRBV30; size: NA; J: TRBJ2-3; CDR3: ASRTASTDTQY
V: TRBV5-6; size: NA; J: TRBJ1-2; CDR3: ASSQSNYGYT
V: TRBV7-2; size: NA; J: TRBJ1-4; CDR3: ASRRTGGMNEKLF
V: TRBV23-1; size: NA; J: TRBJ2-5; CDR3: ASNPGTVETQY
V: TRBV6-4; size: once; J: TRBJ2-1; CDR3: ASSDGTSSPREQF
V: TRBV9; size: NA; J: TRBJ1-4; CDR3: ASSARGREKLF
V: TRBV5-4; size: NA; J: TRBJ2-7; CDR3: ASSLVKRVQGPYEQY
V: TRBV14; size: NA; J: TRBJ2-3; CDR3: ASSHNRIDLTDTQY
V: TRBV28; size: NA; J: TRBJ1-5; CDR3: ASSFASIIPQGPYSNQPQH
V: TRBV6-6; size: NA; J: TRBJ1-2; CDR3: ASSSAGSNYGYT
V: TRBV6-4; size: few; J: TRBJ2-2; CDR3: ASSDGSPGTGELF
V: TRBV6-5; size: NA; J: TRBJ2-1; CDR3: ASSSFGGSYNEQF
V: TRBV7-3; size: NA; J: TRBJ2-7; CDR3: ASSPEQGAHEQY
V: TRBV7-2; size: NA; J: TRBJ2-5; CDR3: ASSQFPGGETQY
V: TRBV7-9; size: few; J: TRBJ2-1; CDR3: ASSPDRPYNEQF
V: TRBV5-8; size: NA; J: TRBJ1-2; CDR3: ASSLGSIIPVSYGYT
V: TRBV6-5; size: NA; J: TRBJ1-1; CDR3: ASSNRGASTEAF
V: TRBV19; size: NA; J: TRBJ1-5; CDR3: ASSMPPGGQPQH
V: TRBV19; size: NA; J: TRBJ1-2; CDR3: ATLREGGQNYPNYGYT
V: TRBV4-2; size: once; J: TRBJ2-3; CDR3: ASSQVGGGAADTQY
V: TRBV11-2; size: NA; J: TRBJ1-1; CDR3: ASSPRQGFMNTEAF
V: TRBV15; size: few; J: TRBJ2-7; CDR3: ATSRDRGREQY
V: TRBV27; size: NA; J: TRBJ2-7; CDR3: ASSLFGVRTGGIEQY
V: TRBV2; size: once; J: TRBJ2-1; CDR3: ASTKGGDYNEQF
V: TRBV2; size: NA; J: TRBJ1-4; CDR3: ASSDGPGGQGNEKLF
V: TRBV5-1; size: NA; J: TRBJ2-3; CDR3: ASSWGLAAITDTQY
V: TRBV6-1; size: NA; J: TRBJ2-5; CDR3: ASTWTSVGETQY
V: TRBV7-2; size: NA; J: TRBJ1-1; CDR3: ASSSQGANTEAF
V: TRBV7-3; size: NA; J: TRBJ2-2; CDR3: ASSHPENGPTGELF